This T cell receptor beta chain originates from a study of T cell changes during pregnancy in multiple sclerosis (dated by TCRdb to the late 2010s). About the study as a whole: The study looked at changes in the T cell repertoire across pregnancy in women with multiple sclerosis.

CDR1 and CDR2 are read off the germline V gene as SGHAT and FQNNGV. Germline trimming: 5 bases from V, 3 bases from J; junction bases outside gene matches: 7. Spanning cysteine to phenylalanine, the CDR3 consists of 15 amino acids. Only CDR3 DNA remains: 45 bases, in frame from the first base. About this clone itself: What antigen it recognizes has not been identified. No qualities accompany the bases; no much larger clone lies one base away.

To prepare the library, the immunoSEQ multiplex PCR assay was applied. The table comes from immuneACCESS by way of TCRdb, which keeps in-frame sequences with V and J called. Part of the clones is missing from these tables; in studies checked, under half for an unresolved V gene and the rest for unknown reasons. A total of about 59,000 clones appear in this sample, approximately 91% of them only once. 1% to 1.5% of the sample lies in the top ten. The sample was peripheral blood, taken in the second trimester of pregnancy. The V gene is TRBV11-2 and the J gene is TRBJ2-3; the central 8 bases match TRBD2. This clonotype was sampled from a female donor with multiple sclerosis, enrolled in a pregnancy study. The DNA is as follows: TGTGCCAGCAGCCTTAGCGGGGATGGAACAGATACGCAGTATTTT. Its product reads: CASSLSGDGTDTQYF.